Shown below are 28 T cell receptor beta chains from a single sample sequenced in a study of T-cell memory formation after mild COVID-19. TCRdb analysed the 5' RACE reads with MiXCR anew, one entry per CDR3 protein. The table records around 420,000 distinct CDR3 sequences, roughly a quarter of them present only once. The sequencing sample was made of PBMCs or a T cell subset sorted from them (not recorded which). These receptors were obtained from an adult woman who had mild COVID-19 (a few samples of this study predate the infection). Cell type and time point are not known.

Regarding this clonotype: One end of the junction fails to match germline, which may point to a read error. This chain connects TRBV12-3 or TRBV12-4 to TRBJ2-1, with D possibly being TRBD2 (5 bases). The CDR3 sequence is 11 residues long. The CDR3 spells CASSFRDDQFF. CDR3 bases: TGTGCCAGCAGTTTTCGGGATGACCAGTTCTTC.

The chain has TRBV9 and TRBJ2-2; TRBD1 matches 10 bases. The CDR3 loop spans 17 amino acids. Germline assignment: CDR1 SGDLS and CDR2 YYNGEE. J was trimmed by 1 base and V by 0 bases; bases with no gene match: 3. The DNA of the CDR3 is TGTGCCAGCAGCGTAGCTCGGACAGGGGGGAACACCGGGGAGCTGTTTTTT. Protein: CASSVARTGGNTGELFF. Variable domain in full (rest from reference TRBV9 and TRBJ2-2): DSGVTQTPKHLITATGQRVTLRCSPRSGDLSVYWYQQSLDQGLQFLIQYYNGEERAKGNILERFSAQQFPDLHSELNLSSLELGDSALYFCASSVARTGGNTGELFFGEGSRLTVL.

This clonotype has only a few counts. The chain links TRBV7-2 to TRBJ2-5; D possibly uses TRBD1 or TRBD2 (7 bases each). Trimming pared 8 bases from V and 1 base from J, leaving 20 bases between. Germline loops: CDR1 SGHTA, CDR2 FQGNSA. This CDR3 has 16 residues. The CDR3 sequence: CASGRQGGGLQETQYF. CDR3 nucleotide sequence: TGTGCCAGCGGAAGGCAGGGGGGGGGCCTCCAAGAGACCCAGTACTTC.

The chain combines TRBV7-2 with TRBJ1-5; no clear D. The ends were cut back, 8 bases at V and 2 bases at J, with 7 bases in the middle. The CDR3 is made up of 12 amino acids. Germline CDR1 reads SGHTA; CDR2 reads FQGNSA. The CDR3 sequence: CASCEGNQPQHF. CDR3 coding DNA: TGTGCCAGCTGTGAGGGCAATCAGCCCCAGCATTTT. Combining the CDR3 with reference TRBV7-2 and TRBJ1-5 gives the whole variable domain GAGVSQSPSNKVTEKGKDVELRCDPISGHTALYWYRQSLGQGLEFLIYFQGNSAPDKSGLPSDRFSAERTGGSVSTLTIQRTQQEDSAVYLCASCEGNQPQHFGDGTRLSIL.

The chain is built from TRBV9 and TRBJ2-2, with 12 bases aligning to TRBD2. Looked up from germline, CDR1 is SGDLS and CDR2 is YYNGEE. The CDR3 totals 18 residues. Losses at the gene ends were 3 bases for V and 3 bases for J; bases not matched to a gene: 9. The CDR3: CASSALAGGASYTGELFF. The CDR3 coding sequence is TGTGCCAGCAGCGCCCTAGCGGGAGGGGCGTCCTACACCGGGGAGCTGTTTTTT.

The chain joins TRBV5-1 to TRBJ1-1, with D possibly TRBD1 on 6 matching bases. This CDR3 spans 15 amino acids. V lost 4 bases, J lost 5 bases, and 18 bases lay in between. CDR1 and CDR2 (germline): SGHRS, YFSETQ. The CDR3 sequence: CASSPGRGGATEAFF. In DNA form, the CDR3 reads TGCGCCAGCAGCCCTGGGCGGGGGGGGGCTACTGAAGCTTTCTTT.

This chain uses TRBV6-6 with TRBJ2-5; D is ambiguous. The germline V and J ends were trimmed by 4 bases and 5 bases, with 11 bases remaining between them. CDR3 length: 13 amino acids. The V gene's germline CDR1 is MNHNY and CDR2 SVGAGI (reference sequence). This CDR3 reads CASSWAKWETQYF. Here the CDR3 DNA reads TGTGCCAGCAGTTGGGCAAAATGGGAGACCCAGTACTTC.

V usage is TRBV20-1 and J usage is TRBJ2-1; D is possibly TRBD1 or TRBD2 (6 bases each). Germline V CDR1 and CDR2: DFQATT, SNEGSKA (reference sequence). The CDR3 runs 14 residues. V was pared by 5 bases and J by 6 bases, with 17 bases between. The CDR3 DNA sequence: TGCAGTGCTTGGGACTGGGGCAGGGGCAATGAGCAGTTCTTC. Residues: CSAWDWGRGNEQFF.

This clonotype appeared a few times. CDR3 nucleotides: TGTGCCAGCAGCCAATGGGTTACAGGGGGCGAGCAGTACTTC. Translating it yields CASSQWVTGGEQYF. V gene TRBV14 combines with J gene TRBJ2-7; 8 nucleotides agree with TRBD1. J lost 6 bases, V lost 2 bases, and 6 bases had no gene match. CDR3 length equals 14 residues. Looked up from germline, CDR1 is SGHDN and CDR2 is FVKESK. The whole variable domain, remainder taken from reference TRBV14 and TRBJ2-7, is EAGVTQFPSHSVIEKGQTVTLRCDPISGHDNLYWYRRVMGKEIKFLLHFVKESKQDESGMPNNRFLAERTGGTYSTLKVQPAELEDSGVYFCASSQWVTGGEQYFGPGTRLTVT.

J is TRBJ2-7 and V is TRBV20-1; D gene unclear. V lost 5 bases and J lost 3, with 14 bases in between. The CDR3 extends over 13 amino acids. CDR1 and CDR2 (germline): DFQATT, SNEGSKA (reference sequence). The CDR3 sequence is CSARSAVVYEQYF. For the CDR3, the DNA is TGCAGTGCTCGATCCGCGGTGGTCTACGAGCAGTACTTC.

The chain combines TRBV6-6 with TRBJ2-5; no clear D gene. Trimming removed 0 bases at V and 0 bases at J, with 8 bases between. CDR1 and CDR2 (germline): MNHNY, SVGAGI (reference sequence). This CDR3 has 15 residues. The CDR3, as DNA: TGTGCCAGCAGTTACTCGAGCCGAGACCAAGAGACCCAGTACTTC. It encodes CASSYSSRDQETQYF.

J is TRBJ2-7 and V is TRBV4-2; 9 nucleotides match TRBD2. The CDR3 loop spans 15 amino acids. Germline V gives CDR1 LGHNA, CDR2 YNFKEQ. V dropped 0 bases and J dropped 5; count of bases not matched to a gene: 5. CDR3 amino acids: CASSQEVREGNEQYF. Written as DNA, the CDR3 is TGTGCCAGCAGCCAAGAAGTGCGGGAGGGCAACGAGCAGTACTTC.

This clonotype was seen only a few times. V usage is TRBV5-6 and J usage is TRBJ1-1; TRBD1 is a possible D gene (6 bases). This CDR3 comprises 15 residues. The germline gives CDR1 SGHDT, CDR2 YYEEEE. V was pared by 3 bases and J by 4 bases, with 16 bases between. The CDR3 protein is CASSSHGGASTEAFF. CDR3 nucleotide sequence: TGTGCCAGCAGCTCCCATGGGGGGGCCAGCACTGAAGCTTTCTTT.

V and J are TRBV3-1 and TRBJ2-5; D unclear. CDR3 size: 15 residues. Germline V CDR1 and CDR2: LGHDT, YNNKEL (reference sequence). Trimming took 1 base from V and 5 from J, leaving 14 bases between them. The CDR3 DNA follows: TGTGCCAGCAGCCAAGGTACAGCTCTTGGGGAGACCCAGTACTTC. This codes for CASSQGTALGETQYF.

This clonotype has more than one count but fewer than ten. The rearrangement uses TRBV6-1 and TRBJ2-3, with TRBD1 matching 8 bases. This CDR3 has 15 amino acids. Trimming at V came to 6 bases and at J to 3 bases, leaving 8 bases not matched to a gene. Germline lookup yields CDR1 MNHNS and CDR2 SASEGT. The CDR3 region has the DNA TGTGCCAGCAGAACGACAGGGGTTATAACAGATACGCAGTATTTT. Translating gives CASRTTGVITDTQYF.

The rearrangement uses TRBV28 and TRBJ2-3; TRBD2 might be the D (6 bases). The CDR3 totals 15 residues. Trimming removed 3 bases at V and 2 bases at J, with 12 bases between. Germline V CDR1 and CDR2: MDHEN, SYDVKM. CDR3 in DNA: TGTGCCAGCAGTTTTGGAGGGCGGACCACAGATACGCAGTATTTT. Protein: CASSFGGRTTDTQYF.

This clonotype was counted only a few times. This chain links TRBV10-3 with TRBJ1-1; 11 bases agree with TRBD1. Germline loops: CDR1 ENHRY, CDR2 SYGVKD. This CDR3 comprises 16 residues. V dropped 7 bases and J dropped 1; count of bases not matched to a gene: 8. CDR3 residues: CAITPDRGPSNTEAFF. In nucleotides, the CDR3 is TGTGCCATCACTCCGGACAGGGGGCCGTCGAACACTGAAGCTTTCTTT.

The chain is built from TRBV19 and TRBJ2-1; weak D call: TRBD1 (5 bases). Germline V CDR1 and CDR2: LNHDA, SQIVND (reference sequence). The CDR3 covers 16 residues. V shed 2 bases and J shed 5 bases, with 16 bases lying between them. The CDR3 region is CASSIYGQGANNEQFF. The DNA for the CDR3 is TGTGCCAGTAGTATATATGGGCAGGGCGCTAACAATGAGCAGTTCTTC.

The table lists this clonotype with a few counts. This chain links TRBV29-1 with TRBJ2-1; D is possibly TRBD1 or TRBD2 (5 bases each). V was trimmed by 4 bases and J by 2 bases, leaving 12 bases between them. The CDR3 loop spans 14 amino acids. Per the germline V gene, CDR1 is SQVTM and CDR2 is ANQGSEA. For the CDR3, the DNA is TGCAGCGTTGGGGGACCTGGGCCCTACAATGAGCAGTTCTTC. Its translation is CSVGGPGPYNEQFF.

This chain joins TRBV18 and TRBJ1-4, with 9 nucleotides matching TRBD1. The CDR3 sequence is 17 residues long. From germline, CDR1 is KGHSH and CDR2 LQKENI. J gave up 4 bases and V 3 bases, and 9 bases lay outside the gene matches. This CDR3 reads CASSPSTGTGFNEKLFF. DNA of the CDR3: TGTGCCAGCTCACCTTCTACCGGGACAGGGTTTAATGAAAAACTGTTTTTT.

The table lists this clonotype with a few counts. The genes are TRBV11-3 and TRBJ2-7; D is possibly TRBD2 (8 bases). Trimming removed 7 bases at V and 2 bases at J, with 18 bases between. There are 15 residues in the CDR3. Germline CDR1 SGHNT, CDR2 YENEEA. CDR3 nucleotide sequence: TGTGCCAGCACCCAAACGGGAGGGGGCCCCTACGAGCAGTACTTC. Amino acids: CASTQTGGGPYEQYF.

This clonotype showed up just a few times. The chain is built from TRBV4-1 and TRBJ1-1; no clear D. Trimming cost V 1 base and J 5 bases, with 11 bases left between them. CDR1 is MGHRA and CDR2 is YSYEKL in the germline V gene. This CDR3 region has 14 residues. The DNA of the CDR3 is TGCGCCAGCAGCCAAGGAGGCCAGTTGACTGAAGCTTTCTTT. Protein: CASSQGGQLTEAFF.

The table lists this clonotype with many counts. The chain employs TRBV12-3 or TRBV12-4 and TRBJ2-1; either TRBD1 or TRBD2 may supply D (6 bases each). The CDR3 is made up of 16 amino acids. The germline V and J ends were trimmed by 7 bases and 10 bases, with 26 bases remaining between them. In nucleotides, the CDR3 is TGTGCCAGCACCAAGGGGGTGGGGGGAGCGCTAGCGGAGCAGTTCTTC. It translates to CASTKGVGGALAEQFF.

This clonotype turned up a few times. V is TRBV6-5 and J is TRBJ2-2; D gene uncertain. The CDR3 has 16 amino acids. CDR1 is MNHEY, CDR2 SVGAGI, per germline. Between the trimmed V and J ends, which lost 2 bases and 0 bases, there was a span of 10 bases. CDR3 nucleotide sequence: TGTGCCAGCAGTTACGGAACGTTCGCGAACACCGGGGAGCTGTTTTTT. This sequence encodes CASSYGTFANTGELFF.

The chain carries TRBV20-1 and TRBJ1-1, with D perhaps TRBD1 (6 bases). The germline CDR1 and CDR2 sequences are DFQATT and SNEGSKA (reference sequence). V gave up 0 bases and J gave up 1 base, with 12 bases separating them. The CDR3 runs 15 residues. This CDR3 reads CSARDRGGANTEAFF. The CDR3 DNA follows: TGCAGTGCTAGAGATCGGGGGGGGGCGAACACTGAAGCTTTCTTT.

The J gene is TRBJ2-2, the V gene TRBV11-3; tentative D call: TRBD1 (5 bases). CDR1 and CDR2 from the germline V gene are SGHNT and YENEEA. The V and J ends lost 5 bases and 4 bases respectively, with 11 bases between them. The CDR3 spans 14 residues. The DNA of the CDR3 is TGTGCCAGCAGCCTCCGACAGAGCACCGGGGAGCTGTTTTTT. Protein product: CASSLRQSTGELFF.

V is TRBV5-1 and J is TRBJ1-2; unclear D gene. Trimming removed 4 bases from V and 3 bases from J, with 13 bases in between. The CDR3 sequence is 14 residues long. Germline CDR1 and CDR2: SGHRS and YFSETQ. Here the CDR3 DNA reads TGCGCCAGCAGCCATGACTCGGCAGACTATGGCTACACCTTC. This translates into CASSHDSADYGYTF.

V and J are TRBV12-3 or TRBV12-4 and TRBJ2-3, with TRBD1 as a possible D gene (6 bases). The CDR3 is made up of 15 amino acids. The V gene lost 6 bases and the J gene lost 4 bases, with 17 bases spanning the gap. CDR3 loop: CASSSGQGIPDTQYF. The CDR3 DNA is TGTGCCAGCAGCTCGGGACAAGGAATCCCAGATACGCAGTATTTT.